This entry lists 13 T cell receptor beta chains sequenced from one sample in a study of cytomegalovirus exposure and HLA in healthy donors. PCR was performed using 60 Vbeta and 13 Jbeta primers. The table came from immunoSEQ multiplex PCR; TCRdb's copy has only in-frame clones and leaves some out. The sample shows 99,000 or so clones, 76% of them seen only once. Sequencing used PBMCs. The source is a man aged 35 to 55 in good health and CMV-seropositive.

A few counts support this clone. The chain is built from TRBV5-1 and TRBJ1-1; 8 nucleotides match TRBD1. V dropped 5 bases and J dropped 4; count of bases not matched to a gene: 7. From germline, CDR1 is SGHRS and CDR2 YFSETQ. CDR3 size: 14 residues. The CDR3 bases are TGCGCCAGCAGTTACAATACAGGGGGCACTGAAGCTTTCTTT. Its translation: CASSYNTGGTEAFF.

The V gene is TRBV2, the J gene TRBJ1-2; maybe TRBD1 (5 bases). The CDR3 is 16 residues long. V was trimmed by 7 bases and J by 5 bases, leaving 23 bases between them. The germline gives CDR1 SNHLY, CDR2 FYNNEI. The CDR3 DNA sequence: TGTGCCAGCAAAAATAGAATAGGCAGGGTGGTATATGGCTACACCTTC. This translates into CASKNRIGRVVYGYTF. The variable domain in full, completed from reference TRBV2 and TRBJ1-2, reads EPEVTQTPSHQVTQMGQEVILRCVPISNHLYFYWYRQILGQKVEFLVSFYNNEISEKSEIFDDQFSVERPDGSNFTLKIRSTKLEDSAMYFCASKNRIGRVVYGYTFGSGTRLTVV.

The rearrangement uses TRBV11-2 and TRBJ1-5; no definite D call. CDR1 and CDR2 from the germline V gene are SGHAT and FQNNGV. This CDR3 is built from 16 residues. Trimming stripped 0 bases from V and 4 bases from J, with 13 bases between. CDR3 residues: CASSLDPSRGNQPQHF. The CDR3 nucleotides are TGTGCCAGCAGCTTAGACCCATCCCGGGGTAATCAGCCCCAGCATTTT.

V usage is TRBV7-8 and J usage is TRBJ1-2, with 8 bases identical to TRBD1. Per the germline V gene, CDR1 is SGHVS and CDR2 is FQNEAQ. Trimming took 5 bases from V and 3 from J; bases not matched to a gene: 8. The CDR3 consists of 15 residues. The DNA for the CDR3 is TGTGCCAGCAGCCCACGGGACAGGAGGGACTATGGCTACACCTTC. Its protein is CASSPRDRRDYGYTF. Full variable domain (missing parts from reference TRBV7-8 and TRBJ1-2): GAGVSQSPRYKVAKRGQDVALRCDPISGHVSLFWYQQALGQGPEFLTYFQNEAQLDKSGLPSDRFFAERPEGSVSTLKIQRTQQEDSAVYLCASSPRDRRDYGYTFGSGTRLTVV.

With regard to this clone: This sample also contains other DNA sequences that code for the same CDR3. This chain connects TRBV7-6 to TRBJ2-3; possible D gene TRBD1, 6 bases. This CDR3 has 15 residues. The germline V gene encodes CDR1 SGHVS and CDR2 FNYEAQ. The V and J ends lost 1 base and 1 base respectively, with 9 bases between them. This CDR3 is CASSLVGGGTDTQYF. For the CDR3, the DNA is TGTGCCAGCAGCTTAGTAGGGGGAGGCACAGATACGCAGTATTTT.

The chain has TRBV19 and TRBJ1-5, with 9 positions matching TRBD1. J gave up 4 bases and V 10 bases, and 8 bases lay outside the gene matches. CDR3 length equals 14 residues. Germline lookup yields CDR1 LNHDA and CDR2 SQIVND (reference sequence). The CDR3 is CATSDRGGNQPQHF. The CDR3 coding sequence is TGTGCCACCTCCGACAGGGGGGGGAATCAGCCCCAGCATTTT.

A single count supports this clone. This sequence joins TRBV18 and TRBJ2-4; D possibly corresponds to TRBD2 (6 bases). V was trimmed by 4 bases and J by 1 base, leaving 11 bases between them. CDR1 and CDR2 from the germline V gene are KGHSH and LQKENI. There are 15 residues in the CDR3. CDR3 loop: CASSRLEGAKNIQYF. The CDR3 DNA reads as TGTGCCAGCTCACGACTAGAGGGGGCCAAAAACATTCAGTACTTC.

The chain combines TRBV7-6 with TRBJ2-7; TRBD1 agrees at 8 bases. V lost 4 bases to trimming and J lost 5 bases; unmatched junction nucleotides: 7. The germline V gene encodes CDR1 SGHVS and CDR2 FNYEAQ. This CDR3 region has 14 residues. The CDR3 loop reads CASSSGGSLNEQYF. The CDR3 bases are TGTGCCAGCAGCTCAGGGGGCAGCTTGAACGAGCAGTACTTC.

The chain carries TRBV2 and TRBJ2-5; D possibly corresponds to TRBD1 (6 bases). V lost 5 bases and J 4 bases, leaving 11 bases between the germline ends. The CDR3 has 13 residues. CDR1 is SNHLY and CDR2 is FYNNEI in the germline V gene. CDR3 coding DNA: TGTGCCAGCAGTATGAGGGGGAGAGAGACCCAGTACTTC. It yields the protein CASSMRGRETQYF.

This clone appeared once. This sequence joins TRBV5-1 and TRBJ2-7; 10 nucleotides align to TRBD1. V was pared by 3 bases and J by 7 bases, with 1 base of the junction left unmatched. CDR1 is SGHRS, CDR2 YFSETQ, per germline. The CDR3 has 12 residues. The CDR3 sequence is CASSWTGGEQYF. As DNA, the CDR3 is TGCGCCAGCAGCTGGACAGGGGGTGAGCAGTACTTC.

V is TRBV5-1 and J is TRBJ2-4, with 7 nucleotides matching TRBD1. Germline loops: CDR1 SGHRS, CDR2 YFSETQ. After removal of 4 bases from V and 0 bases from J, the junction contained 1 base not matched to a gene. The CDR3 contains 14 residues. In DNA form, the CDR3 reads TGCGCCAGCAGCCAGGGGGTAGCCAAAAACATTCAGTACTTC. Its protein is CASSQGVAKNIQYF.

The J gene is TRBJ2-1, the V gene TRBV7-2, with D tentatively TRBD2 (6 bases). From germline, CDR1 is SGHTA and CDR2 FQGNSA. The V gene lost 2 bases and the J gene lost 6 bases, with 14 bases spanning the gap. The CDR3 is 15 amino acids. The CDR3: CASSLRGGTPNEQFF. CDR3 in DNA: TGTGCCAGCAGCTTAAGGGGCGGGACCCCCAATGAGCAGTTCTTC.

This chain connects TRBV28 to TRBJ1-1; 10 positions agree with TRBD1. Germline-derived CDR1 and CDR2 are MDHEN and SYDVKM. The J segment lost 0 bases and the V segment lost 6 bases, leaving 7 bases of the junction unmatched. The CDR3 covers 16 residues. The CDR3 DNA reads TGTGCCAGCAGACACGACAGGGGGCAGATGAACACTGAAGCTTTCTTT. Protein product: CASRHDRGQMNTEAFF.